The source of this T cell receptor (beta chain) is a study of identical twins. Study-level results: Weaker excess twin sharing was observed in beta out-of-frame sequences. Reduced insertions were recorded for abundant cord blood beta clonotypes, with no such pattern in memory repertoires.

Template switching created a universal primer site, and the cDNA included unique molecular identifiers. In TCRdb, the 5' RACE reads were re-called with MiXCR into one record per CDR3 protein. The sample includes about 530,000 distinct CDR3 sequences, 13% to 15% of them seen just once. As concerns this clonotype: The antigen is undetermined.

These data were likewise used in another study, on yellow fever vaccine responses in identical twins. As that study records: In identical twins, vaccine T cell responses appeared partly shared and partly individual.

Material for sequencing was CD4+ T cells sorted from blood. This TCR was recovered from a woman younger than 30 in good health.

This chain's CDR3 is CASSSKRDKNKETQYF. CDR3 bases: TGTGCCAGCAGTTCCAAGCGGGACAAAAATAAAGAGACCCAGTACTTC. This sequence joins TRBV28 and TRBJ2-5; a possible D gene is TRBD2 (7 bases). Trimming pared 4 bases from V and 3 bases from J, leaving 18 bases between. Germline CDR1 MDHEN, CDR2 SYDVKM. This CDR3 contains 16 residues.